A few counts support the clone carrying this T cell receptor beta chain. Its target is unknown. TCRdb ran MiXCR on the 5' RACE reads and lists one entry per CDR3 protein. The table shows 500,000 or so distinct CDR3 sequences, with roughly 21% occurring only once. Everyone who donated was a healthy Caucasian. This record comes from a study of identical twins. Study results and limitations: Rather than following the same donors, the conclusions depended on cross-sectional statistical analysis.

The CDR3 has 15 residues. Germline CDR1 SGHRS, CDR2 YFSETQ. Losses at the gene ends were 1 base for V and 8 bases for J; bases not matched to a gene: 7. These same records also appear under a second study, on T cells expressing NK-cell markers.

Input material: CD4+ T cells sorted from blood. The genes are TRBV5-1 and TRBJ2-1; TRBD2 matches at 9 bases. The clonotype comes from a young woman in good health. CDR3 nucleotides: TGCGCCAGCAGCTTGACTAGCGGGTATTGGGATGAGCAGTTCTTC. Protein sequence: CASSLTSGYWDEQFF.